Listed below are T cell receptor beta chains from one sample, sequenced in a study of CD8 T cells in ankylosing spondylitis. TCRdb re-analysed the 5' RACE reads in MiXCR, keeping a single row per CDR3 protein. Among 340,000 or so distinct CDR3 sequences listed, around 15% were seen once. Sequences were obtained from blood, either unsorted or a sorted T cell fraction (not recorded which). The receptors originated from a male donor with ankylosing spondylitis or in good health (not recorded which). Each CDR3 is given with its conserved first and last residue. D genes are given only for firm matches. Clone size appears in some rows only: once, few, many, or a class for an expanded clone.

D	size	length	V	J	CDR3	DNA
TRBD1	few	19	TRBV11-1	TRBJ2-7	CASSSSPGQGYTLIYEQYF	TGTGCCAGCAGCTCCAGTCCCGGACAGGGCTACACCTTAATCTACGAGCAGTACTTC
-	-	16	TRBV18	TRBJ1-5	CASSPNTAYSNQPQHF	TGTGCCAGCTCACCAAACACAGCTTATAGCAATCAGCCCCAGCATTTT
-	-	15	TRBV6-1	TRBJ2-2	CASGKGREGTGELFF	TGTGCCAGCGGGAAGGGCAGGGAAGGCACCGGGGAGCTGTTTTTT
-	once	13	TRBV27	TRBJ2-3	CASRKQSTDTQYF	TGTGCCAGCAGGAAACAGAGCACAGATACGCAGTATTTT
TRBD1	few	14	TRBV5-1	TRBJ2-7	CASSLGDRELEQYF	TGCGCCAGCAGCTTGGGGGACAGGGAACTCGAGCAGTACTTC
TRBD2	few	16	TRBV5-1	TRBJ2-3	CASSWTSGRAGDTQYF	TGCGCCAGCAGCTGGACTAGCGGGAGGGCCGGAGATACGCAGTATTTT
-	few	17	TRBV10-3	TRBJ2-3	CAISGLAVGAHGETQYF	TGTGCCATCAGTGGGCTAGCCGTCGGGGCTCACGGGGAGACGCAGTATTTT
-	once	16	TRBV27	TRBJ2-6	CASSSAGLGGANVLTF	TGTGCCAGCAGTTCGGCAGGGCTAGGTGGGGCCAACGTCCTGACTTTC
-	-	14	TRBV5-6	TRBJ1-1	CASNPGLRNAEAFF	TGTGCCAGCAACCCGGGACTTAGGAACGCTGAAGCTTTCTTT
-	-	14	TRBV7-2	TRBJ1-1	CASSLRQVNTEAFF	TGTGCCAGCAGCTTAAGACAGGTGAACACTGAAGCTTTCTTT
-	-	12	TRBV27	TRBJ2-5	CASRSVGETQYF	TGTGCCAGCAGAAGCGTTGGAGAGACCCAGTACTTC
-	-	11	TRBV20-1	TRBJ2-7	CSARAPVEQYF	TGCAGTGCTAGAGCACCCGTCGAGCAGTACTTC
-	few	14	TRBV6-2/TRBV6-3	TRBJ2-3	CAIATGPSTDTQYF	TGTGCCATCGCGACAGGTCCTAGCACAGATACGCAGTATTTT
TRBD2	few	17	TRBV9	TRBJ2-4	CASSQGLAGDHTNIQYF	TGTGCCAGCAGCCAAGGACTAGCGGGAGATCATACAAACATTCAGTACTTC
-	-	13	TRBV20-1	TRBJ1-1	CSAPYGGNTEAFF	TGCAGTGCTCCGTACGGGGGGAACACTGAAGCTTTCTTT
-	-	11	TRBV2	TRBJ2-5	CASSDWETQYF	TGTGCCAGCAGTGATTGGGAGACCCAGTACTTC
-	-	14	TRBV20-1	TRBJ2-1	CSARDVGGGNEQFF	TGCAGTGCTAGAGATGTAGGGGGTGGCAATGAGCAGTTCTTC
TRBD1	-	15	TRBV7-2	TRBJ1-2	CASSFGQGVNYGYTF	TGTGCCAGCAGCTTTGGTCAGGGGGTTAACTATGGCTACACCTTC
-	-	16	TRBV12-3/TRBV12-4	TRBJ2-1	CASSPMGWGGNNEQFF	TGTGCCAGCAGTCCCATGGGGTGGGGGGGCAACAATGAGCAGTTCTTC
-	-	16	TRBV11-3	TRBJ2-3	CASSLASGRGTDTQYF	TGTGCCAGCAGCTTAGCCTCGGGGAGAGGGACAGATACGCAGTATTTT
TRBD1	many	13	TRBV12-3/TRBV12-4	TRBJ1-1	CASTHLTGDEAFF	TGTGCCAGCACTCACCTGACAGGGGATGAAGCTTTCTTT
-	few	17	TRBV6-1	TRBJ2-1	CASSEVGGMGGLRGQFF	TGTGCCAGCAGTGAAGTCGGAGGGATGGGGGGCCTCAGAGGGCAGTTCTTC
TRBD2	-	17	TRBV6-5	TRBJ2-1	CASSYSGASGYYNEQFF	TGTGCCAGCAGTTACTCCGGGGCTAGCGGATATTACAATGAGCAGTTCTTC
-	-	13	TRBV5-1	TRBJ2-5	CASSGGAQETQYF	TGCGCCAGCAGCGGCGGGGCACAAGAGACCCAGTACTTC
-	many	15	TRBV9	TRBJ2-1	CASSTGRPLYNEQFF	TGTGCCAGCAGCACAGGGAGGCCCCTCTACAATGAGCAGTTCTTC
TRBD2	few	14	TRBV30	TRBJ2-7	CAWSGPGGSYEQYF	TGTGCCTGGAGTGGGCCGGGGGGTTCCTACGAGCAGTACTTC
-	few	11	TRBV18	TRBJ2-5	CASSPEGTQYF	TGTGCCAGCTCACCAGAGGGGACCCAGTACTTC
TRBD1	few	14	TRBV10-2	TRBJ2-7	CASSGQGGKYEQYF	TGCGCCAGCAGCGGACAGGGCGGCAAGTACGAGCAGTACTTC
-	-	11	TRBV28	TRBJ2-5	CASTQQETQYF	TGTGCCAGCACCCAACAAGAGACCCAGTACTTC
TRBD2	-	16	TRBV29-1	TRBJ2-5	CSVEDPGRGGVETQYF	TGCAGCGTTGAAGATCCGGGGCGGGGGGGCGTTGAGACCCAGTACTTC
TRBD2	-	16	TRBV19	TRBJ2-5	CASSSLSGGDQETQYF	TGTGCCAGTAGTTCCCTTAGCGGGGGAGATCAAGAGACCCAGTACTTC
-	-	16	TRBV11-2	TRBJ2-7	CASAGWGAGRTYEQYF	TGTGCCAGCGCCGGATGGGGGGCTGGCCGTACCTACGAGCAGTACTTC
-	-	14	TRBV5-1	TRBJ1-2	CASSLEVGLYGYTF	TGCGCCAGCAGCTTGGAAGTCGGGTTATATGGCTACACCTTC
-	few	11	TRBV20-1	TRBJ1-2	CSATGHYGYTF	TGCAGTGCTACAGGACACTATGGCTACACCTTC
-	few	14	TRBV5-6	TRBJ2-4	CASSVSGAKNIQYF	TGTGCCAGCAGCGTGAGCGGGGCCAAAAACATTCAGTACTTC
-	few	12	TRBV2	TRBJ1-1	CASSQGKSEAFF	TGTGCCAGCAGTCAGGGGAAATCTGAAGCTTTCTTT
-	few	14	TRBV20-1	TRBJ1-5	CSVRQRDSNQPQHF	TGCAGTGTGAGACAGCGAGATAGCAATCAGCCCCAGCATTTT
-	-	13	TRBV5-1	TRBJ1-1	CASSLNPGPEAFF	TGCGCCAGCAGCTTGAACCCGGGCCCTGAAGCTTTCTTT
-	few	15	TRBV2	TRBJ2-2	CASTPDYLNTGELFF	TGTGCCAGCACCCCGGACTATCTAAACACCGGGGAGCTGTTTTTT
-	-	13	TRBV5-4	TRBJ1-1	CASSLVPKAEAFF	TGTGCCAGCAGCTTGGTCCCAAAAGCTGAAGCTTTCTTT
-	few	15	TRBV7-2	TRBJ1-2	CASSLAHGQSYGYTF	TGTGCCAGCAGCTTAGCTCATGGGCAGAGCTATGGCTACACCTTC
TRBD1	few	14	TRBV27	TRBJ1-1	CASYQGGWNTEAFF	TGTGCCAGCTACCAGGGGGGATGGAACACTGAAGCTTTCTTT
-	many	13	TRBV27	TRBJ1-5	CASSLSGGQPQHF	TGTGCCAGCAGTTTAAGCGGGGGCCAGCCCCAGCATTTT
TRBD2	-	16	TRBV9	TRBJ2-2	CASSPGAGVYTGELFF	TGTGCCAGCAGCCCCGGGGCGGGAGTGTACACCGGGGAGCTGTTTTTT
TRBD2	-	13	TRBV29-1	TRBJ2-2	CSVAGVGTGELFF	TGCAGCGTCGCGGGAGTCGGGACCGGGGAGCTGTTTTTT
-	many	11	TRBV20-1	TRBJ2-1	CSSGTANEQFF	TGCAGTTCCGGTACGGCCAATGAGCAGTTCTTC
-	-	11	TRBV10-3	TRBJ1-1	CAIRTGPEAFF	TGTGCCATCAGGACAGGCCCTGAAGCTTTCTTT
-	-	11	TRBV30	TRBJ2-7	CAWSVALEQYF	TGTGCCTGGAGTGTCGCGTTAGAGCAGTACTTC